Below, 30 T cell receptor beta chains from the same sample are listed, as sequenced in a study of T cell responses to AZD1222 COVID-19 vaccine. Method: immunoSEQ multiplex PCR; TCRdb's copy keeps in-frame clones and lacks some. The data show around 79,000 clones, 70% to 90% seen once. The sample was peripheral blood, taken on day 0 of AZD1222 vaccination. The source is an adult in good health.

The V call is TRBV18, the J call TRBJ1-2; TRBD1 might be the D (6 bases). CDR1 is KGHSH, CDR2 LQKENI, per germline. V lost 5 bases and J 4 bases, leaving 14 bases between the germline ends. There are 14 residues in the CDR3. The CDR3 coding sequence is TGTGCCAGCTCATCACAGGGAGGTGGCTATGGCTACACCTTC. This translates into CASSSQGGGYGYTF. Full variable domain (outside the CDR3, taken from reference TRBV18 and TRBJ1-2): NAGVMQNPRHLVRRRGQEARLRCSPMKGHSHVYWYRQLPEEGLKFMVYLQKENIIDESGMPKERFSAEFPKEGPSILRIQQVVRGDSAAYFCASSSQGGGYGYTFGSGTRLTVV.

CDR3 sequence (DNA): TGTGCCAGCAATAGGGGGACCGAAAGGAGAAATGGCTACACCTTC. Translating gives CASNRGTERRNGYTF. The chain joins TRBV2 to TRBJ1-2, with a possible D match to TRBD1 (6 bases). Germline V CDR1 and CDR2: SNHLY, FYNNEI. Deletions cut 7 bases from V and 6 bases from J, with 21 bases between. CDR3 size: 15 residues.

The V gene is TRBV30, the J gene TRBJ1-4, with 7 bases identical to TRBD1. J gave up 8 bases and V 3 bases, and 9 bases lay outside the gene matches. The CDR3 covers 14 residues. Germline lookup yields CDR1 GTSNPN and CDR2 SVGIG (reference sequence). Written as DNA, the CDR3 is TGTGCCTGGAGAGGGGGCGCGGAGCGCGAAAAACTGTTTTTT. This codes for CAWRGGAEREKLFF.

In this sample, this clone turned up once. The chain has TRBV30 and TRBJ1-2, with a weak D call TRBD1 (5 bases). Trimming pared 0 bases from V and 5 bases from J, leaving 7 bases between. Germline-derived CDR1 and CDR2 are GTSNPN and SVGIG (reference sequence). This CDR3 has 12 residues. The CDR3 DNA reads TGTGCCTGGAGTGTGGAGGGGTATGGCTACACCTTC. It translates to CAWSVEGYGYTF. The full variable domain, with the rest looked up from reference TRBV30 and TRBJ1-2, is SQTIHQWPATLVQPVGSPLSLECTVEGTSNPNLYWYRQAAGRGLQLLFYSVGIGQISSEVPQNLSASRPQDRQFILSSKKLLLSDSGFYLCAWSVEGYGYTFGSGTRLTVV.

The genes are TRBV6-2 or TRBV6-3 and TRBJ1-5; 7 nucleotides line up with TRBD1. The J segment lost 1 base and the V segment lost 5 bases, leaving 5 bases of the junction unmatched. The CDR3 contains 15 residues. CDR1 is MNHEY, CDR2 SVGEGT, per germline. Here the CDR3 DNA reads TGTGCCAGCAGTCCCACAGGGGAGAGCAATCAGCCCCAGCATTTT. Its translation is CASSPTGESNQPQHF.

This chain joins TRBV27 and TRBJ2-7; 10 bases are a match to TRBD1. Trimming at V came to 4 bases and at J to 2 bases, leaving 5 bases not matched to a gene. The germline CDR1 and CDR2 sequences are MNHEY and SMNVEV (reference sequence). The CDR3 spans 15 residues. The CDR3 sequence: CASSSWDRGPYEQYF. CDR3 sequence (DNA): TGTGCCAGCAGTTCCTGGGACAGGGGCCCCTACGAGCAGTACTTC.

J is TRBJ2-6 and V is TRBV18; D may be TRBD2 (5 bases). CDR3 length equals 21 residues. V lost 2 bases to trimming and J lost 1 base, with 24 bases between them. CDR1 KGHSH and CDR2 LQKENI come from the germline V gene. In DNA, the CDR3 is TGTGCCAGCTCACCAAATGGGGTGAATCCGGGGTACCTATCTGGGGCCAACGTCCTGACTTTC. Encoded protein: CASSPNGVNPGYLSGANVLTF.

CDR3: CASSNLAGAGELFF. CDR3 nucleotides: TGTGCCAGCAGCAACCTAGCGGGAGCTGGGGAGCTGTTTTTT. The gene calls are TRBV7-2 and TRBJ2-2, with 10 nucleotides matching TRBD2. Germline trimming cut 5 bases from V and 8 bases from J; bases unmatched to any gene: 5. The CDR3 is 14 residues long. The germline V gene has CDR1 SGHTA and CDR2 FQGNSA.

This chain connects TRBV28 to TRBJ1-2; weak D call: TRBD1 (5 bases). Germline values: CDR1 MDHEN, CDR2 SYDVKM. CDR3 length: 14 residues. Between the trimmed V and J ends, which lost 3 bases and 4 bases, there was a span of 12 bases. The CDR3: CASSLSTDSYGYTF. The CDR3 coding sequence is TGTGCCAGCAGTTTGAGTACAGACAGCTATGGCTACACCTTC.

This clone was recorded only once. The V call is TRBV2, the J call TRBJ1-2; D gene unclear. V was cut by 1 base and J by 8 bases, with 11 bases left in between. Germline CDR1 is SNHLY and CDR2 is FYNNEI. This CDR3 comprises 13 residues. The CDR3 coding sequence is TGTGCCAGCAGTGAAGGGCCCTCTCGGGGCTACACCTTC. The encoded protein is CASSEGPSRGYTF.

The J gene is TRBJ2-3, the V gene TRBV30; TRBD2 matches at 10 bases. The germline V gene has CDR1 GTSNPN and CDR2 SVGIG (reference sequence). V lost 2 bases to trimming and J lost 2 bases; unmatched junction nucleotides: 7. There are 16 residues in the CDR3. The CDR3 DNA follows: TGTGCCTGGAGTCTGATCGGACTAGCGGTCACAGATACGCAGTATTTT. Its protein product is CAWSLIGLAVTDTQYF.

The chain uses TRBV7-9 and TRBJ2-4; TRBD2 might be the D (6 bases). The CDR3 has 16 amino acids. The V end lost 1 base, the J end lost 0 bases, and 10 bases lay between the germline ends. CDR1 is SEHNR, CDR2 FQNEAQ, per germline (reference sequence). The CDR3 DNA reads as TGTGCCAGCAGCTTAGGGGGGGTAGTAGCCAAAAACATTCAGTACTTC. Its protein product is CASSLGGVVAKNIQYF.

This clone was counted a single time. The J gene is TRBJ1-2, the V gene TRBV5-1; D might be TRBD1 (5 bases). Deletions cut 4 bases from V and 2 bases from J, with 18 bases between. The CDR3 runs 16 residues. CDR1 SGHRS and CDR2 YFSETQ come from the germline V gene. DNA of the CDR3: TGCGCCAGCAGCATAGAACCGGGACGGACAAACTATGGCTACACCTTC. This translates into CASSIEPGRTNYGYTF.

The V call is TRBV7-9, the J call TRBJ1-1; 9 positions match TRBD1. Germline loops: CDR1 SEHNR, CDR2 FQNEAQ (reference sequence). The CDR3 is 15 amino acids. J gave up 1 base and V 5 bases, and 5 bases lay outside the gene matches. CDR3 sequence (DNA): TGTGCCAGCAGCAGGACGACAGGGGGGAACACTGAAGCTTTCTTT. This encodes CASSRTTGGNTEAFF.

CDR3 residues: CASSLRETHEQFF. Here the CDR3 DNA reads TGTGCCAGCAGCTTACGGGAGACCCATGAGCAGTTCTTC. The chain couples TRBV7-9 to TRBJ2-1, with D possibly being TRBD2 (6 bases). V lost 2 bases and J 8 bases, leaving 10 bases between the germline ends. Germline V gene data show CDR1 as SEHNR and CDR2 as FQNEAQ (reference sequence). CDR3 length: 13 residues.

This clone occurred a few times. The chain joins TRBV7-9 to TRBJ2-7, with D uncertain. The V gene's germline CDR1 is SEHNR and CDR2 FQNEAQ (reference sequence). V lost 3 bases and J 2 bases, leaving 8 bases between the germline ends. The CDR3 has 13 residues. The CDR3 protein is CASSFGIAYEQYF. The CDR3 bases are TGTGCCAGCAGCTTTGGCATAGCCTACGAGCAGTACTTC. The complete variable domain, with remaining parts taken from reference TRBV7-9 and TRBJ2-7, reads DTGVSQNPRHKITKRGQNVTFRCDPISEHNRLYWYRQTLGQGPEFLTYFQNEAQLEKSRLLSDRFSAERPKGSFSTLEIQRTEQGDSAMYLCASSFGIAYEQYFGPGTRLTVT.

The chain recombines TRBV27 with TRBJ2-2; D possibly corresponds to TRBD2 (5 bases). Germline V gene sequence: CDR1 MNHEY, CDR2 SMNVEV (reference sequence). Trimming took off 3 bases at V and 5 bases at J, with 10 bases between the two ends. The CDR3 is 14 amino acids. The CDR3 DNA sequence: TGTGCCAGCAGTTTTACGGGAATGACCGGGGAGCTGTTTTTT. It translates to CASSFTGMTGELFF.

The chain recombines TRBV30 with TRBJ2-5; 8 bases are shared with TRBD2. The CDR3 spans 15 residues. Germline values: CDR1 GTSNPN, CDR2 SVGIG (reference sequence). V dropped 2 bases and J dropped 2; count of bases not matched to a gene: 7. This chain's CDR3 is CAWSKLAAVQETQYF. The CDR3 DNA reads as TGTGCCTGGAGTAAACTAGCGGCCGTTCAAGAGACCCAGTACTTC.

This clone was recorded only once. The V call is TRBV19, the J call TRBJ1-5; 8 bases fit TRBD1. CDR1 and CDR2 from the germline V gene are LNHDA and SQIVND (reference sequence). The CDR3 loop spans 16 amino acids. V shed 0 bases, J shed 4 bases, and the junction held 5 bases outside the gene matches. The CDR3 loop is CASSIENRGGNQPQHF. The CDR3 coding sequence is TGTGCCAGTAGTATAGAAAACAGGGGGGGTAATCAGCCCCAGCATTTT. The entire variable domain, with the rest obtained from reference TRBV19 and TRBJ1-5, is as follows: DGGITQSPKYLFRKEGQNVTLSCEQNLNHDAMYWYRQDPGQGLRLIYYSQIVNDFQKGDIAEGYSVSREKKESFPLTVTSAQKNPTAFYLCASSIENRGGNQPQHFGDGTRLSIL.

The V call is TRBV28, the J call TRBJ2-3; possibly TRBD1 or TRBD2 for D (5 bases each). Trimming removed 7 bases at V and 2 bases at J, with 13 bases between. CDR1 and CDR2 from the germline V gene are MDHEN and SYDVKM. The CDR3 spans 14 residues. The DNA of the CDR3 is TGTGCCAGCACCGGGGACGGGATCACAGATACGCAGTATTTT. It specifies CASTGDGITDTQYF.

The chain carries TRBV18 and TRBJ1-1; 9 nucleotides match TRBD1. V shed 3 bases, J shed 6 bases, and the junction held 11 bases outside the gene matches. The CDR3 spans 16 residues. Germline V gene data show CDR1 as KGHSH and CDR2 as LQKENI. CDR3 region: CASSPLSLGTGPEAFF. The CDR3 DNA sequence: TGTGCCAGCTCACCCCTTAGTTTAGGGACAGGGCCTGAAGCTTTCTTT.

The J gene is TRBJ1-5, the V gene TRBV7-9; D unclear. Germline CDR1 reads SEHNR; CDR2 reads FQNEAQ (reference sequence). Trimming pared 3 bases from V and 7 bases from J, leaving 10 bases between. This CDR3 is built from 13 residues. The CDR3 DNA reads as TGTGCCAGCAGCTTGAATCGGCTACAGCCCCAGCATTTT. It encodes CASSLNRLQPQHF.

The table lists this clone with a few counts. CDR3 nucleotides: TGTGCCAGCAGTTTAGGGGCCATCTACGAGCAGTACTTC. Encoded protein: CASSLGAIYEQYF. The V call is TRBV12-3 or TRBV12-4, the J call TRBJ2-7; D unclear. This CDR3 spans 13 amino acids. Trimming pared 1 base from V and 3 bases from J, leaving 7 bases between.

This rearrangement joins TRBV15 to TRBJ1-4; the D is unclear. Trimming removed 0 bases from V and 0 bases from J, with 8 bases in between. The CDR3 is made up of 16 amino acids. Germline V CDR1 and CDR2: LNHNV, YYDKDF (reference sequence). In DNA, the CDR3 is TGTGCCACCAGCAGAGATCAGGATGCAACTAATGAAAAACTGTTTTTT. It specifies CATSRDQDATNEKLFF.

The genes are TRBV10-3 and TRBJ2-3; 8 nucleotides align to TRBD2. Germline loops: CDR1 ENHRY, CDR2 SYGVKD. CDR3 length: 13 amino acids. V was clipped by 10 bases and J by 4 bases; unmatched bases: 7. The CDR3 protein is CATGAGEPDTQYF. The DNA for the CDR3 is TGTGCCACCGGAGCGGGAGAACCAGATACGCAGTATTTT.

The V gene is TRBV7-2, the J gene TRBJ1-1, with D possibly TRBD1 on 5 matching bases. The CDR3 sequence is 14 residues long. Per germline, CDR1 SGHTA and CDR2 FQGNSA. V was shortened by 8 bases and J by 1 base, with 14 bases between the two germline ends. Written as DNA, the CDR3 is TGTGCCAGCTTGGTGGGGGGAGGGAACACTGAAGCTTTCTTT. Its translation: CASLVGGGNTEAFF.

This sequence joins TRBV9 and TRBJ1-1; D ambiguous. Trimming took off 1 base at V and 0 bases at J, with 10 bases between the two ends. The CDR3 is made up of 15 amino acids. Germline CDR1 and CDR2: SGDLS and YYNGEE. CDR3 residues: CASSVQATLNTEAFF. The CDR3 DNA is TGTGCCAGCAGCGTACAGGCTACGCTGAACACTGAAGCTTTCTTT.

This clone was found once. Germline and junction disagree at one end, which may indicate a read error. The chain combines TRBV27 with TRBJ2-1; TRBD2 might be the D (7 bases). The V gene's germline CDR1 is MNHEY and CDR2 SMNVEV (reference sequence). This CDR3 comprises 14 residues. Here the CDR3 reads CASSFSGGVTQGIF. CDR3 DNA sequence: TGTGCCAGCAGTTTCTCGGGAGGAGTGACTCAGGGGATCTTC.

In its sample, this clone was seen once. J is TRBJ2-5 and V is TRBV5-5; 8 positions match TRBD1. The CDR3 length is 15 residues. The germline V gene encodes CDR1 SGHKS and CDR2 YYEKEE (reference sequence). V lost 4 bases to trimming and J lost 2 bases; unmatched junction nucleotides: 7. CDR3 loop: CASSPFGQGQETQYF. The DNA for the CDR3 is TGTGCCAGCAGCCCCTTCGGACAGGGTCAAGAGACCCAGTACTTC.

This chain links TRBV7-8 with TRBJ1-2, with D possibly matching TRBD1 (6 bases). Germline CDR1 is SGHVS and CDR2 is FQNEAQ. Deletions cut 2 bases from V and 4 bases from J, with 14 bases between. The CDR3 runs to 15 residues. The CDR3 spells CASSLNTGRSYGYTF. The CDR3 DNA is TGTGCCAGCAGCTTAAACACAGGGAGGAGCTATGGCTACACCTTC.